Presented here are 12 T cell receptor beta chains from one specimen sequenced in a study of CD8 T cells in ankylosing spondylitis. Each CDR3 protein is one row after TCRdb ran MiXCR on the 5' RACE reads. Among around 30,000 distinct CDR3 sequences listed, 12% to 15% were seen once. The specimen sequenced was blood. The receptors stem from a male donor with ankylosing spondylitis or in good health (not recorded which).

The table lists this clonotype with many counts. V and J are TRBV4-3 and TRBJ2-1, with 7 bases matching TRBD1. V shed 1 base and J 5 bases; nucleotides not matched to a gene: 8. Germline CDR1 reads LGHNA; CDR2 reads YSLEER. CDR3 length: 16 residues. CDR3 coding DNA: TGCGCCAGCAGCCAAGGTTCTGCAGGGGGTAACAATGAGCAGTTCTTC. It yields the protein CASSQGSAGGNNEQFF.

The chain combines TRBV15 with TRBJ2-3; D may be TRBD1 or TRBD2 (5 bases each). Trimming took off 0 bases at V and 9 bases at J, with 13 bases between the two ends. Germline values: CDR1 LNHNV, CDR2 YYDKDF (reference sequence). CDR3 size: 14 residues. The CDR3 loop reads CATSRDVDGGTQYF. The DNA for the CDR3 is TGTGCCACCAGCAGAGATGTGGATGGGGGAACGCAGTATTTT.

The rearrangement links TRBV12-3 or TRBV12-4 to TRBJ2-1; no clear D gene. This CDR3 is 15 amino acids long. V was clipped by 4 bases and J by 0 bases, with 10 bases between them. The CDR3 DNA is TGTGCCAGCAGTTCTGGGCGAAGCTCCTACAATGAGCAGTTCTTC. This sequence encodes CASSSGRSSYNEQFF.

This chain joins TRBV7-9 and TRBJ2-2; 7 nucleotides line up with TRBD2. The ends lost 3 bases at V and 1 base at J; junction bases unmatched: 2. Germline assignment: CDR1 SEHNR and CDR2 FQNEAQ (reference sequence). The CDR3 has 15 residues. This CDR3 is CASSFRGENTGELFF. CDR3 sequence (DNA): TGTGCCAGCAGCTTCCGGGGGGAGAACACCGGGGAGCTGTTTTTT.

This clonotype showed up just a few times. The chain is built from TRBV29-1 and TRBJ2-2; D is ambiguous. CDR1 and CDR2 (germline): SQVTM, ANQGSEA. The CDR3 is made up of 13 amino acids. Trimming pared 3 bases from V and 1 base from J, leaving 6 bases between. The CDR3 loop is CSVDAQNTGELFF. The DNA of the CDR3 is TGCAGCGTTGACGCCCAGAACACCGGGGAGCTGTTTTTT.

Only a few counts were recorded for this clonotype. The CDR3 DNA reads as TGCGCCAGCAGTTTTGGGAGACAGAGCTCTGGGGCCAACGTCCTGACTTTC. It codes for CASSFGRQSSGANVLTF. The chain employs TRBV5-1 and TRBJ2-6, with D perhaps TRBD1 or TRBD2 (5 bases each). This CDR3 spans 17 amino acids. V shed 5 bases and J shed 0 bases, with 15 bases lying between them. CDR1 is SGHRS and CDR2 is YFSETQ in the germline V gene.

The CDR3 loop reads CASTMVGSGELFF. DNA for the CDR3: TGTGCCAGCACCATGGTGGGAAGCGGGGAGCTGTTTTTT. The chain is built from TRBV2 and TRBJ2-2; D is uncertain. The germline V gene has CDR1 SNHLY and CDR2 FYNNEI. The CDR3 has 13 residues. V lost 7 bases and J lost 7, with 13 bases in between.

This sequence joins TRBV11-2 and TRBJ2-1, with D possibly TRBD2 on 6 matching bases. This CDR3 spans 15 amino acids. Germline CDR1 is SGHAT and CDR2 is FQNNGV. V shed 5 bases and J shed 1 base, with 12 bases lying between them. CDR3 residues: CASSPRAGSYNEQFF. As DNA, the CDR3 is TGTGCCAGCAGCCCCAGGGCGGGGTCCTACAATGAGCAGTTCTTC.

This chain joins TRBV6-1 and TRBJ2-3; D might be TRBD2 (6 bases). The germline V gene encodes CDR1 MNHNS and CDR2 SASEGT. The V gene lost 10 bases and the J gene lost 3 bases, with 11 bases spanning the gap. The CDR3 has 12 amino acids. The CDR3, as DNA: TGTGCCACCCGGGGGAGTACAGATACGCAGTATTTT. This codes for CATRGSTDTQYF.

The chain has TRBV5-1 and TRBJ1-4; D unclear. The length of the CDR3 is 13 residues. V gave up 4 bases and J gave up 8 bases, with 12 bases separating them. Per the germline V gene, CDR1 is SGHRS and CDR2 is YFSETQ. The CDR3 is CASSAGPKEKLFF. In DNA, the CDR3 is TGCGCCAGCAGCGCTGGACCAAAGGAAAAACTGTTTTTT.

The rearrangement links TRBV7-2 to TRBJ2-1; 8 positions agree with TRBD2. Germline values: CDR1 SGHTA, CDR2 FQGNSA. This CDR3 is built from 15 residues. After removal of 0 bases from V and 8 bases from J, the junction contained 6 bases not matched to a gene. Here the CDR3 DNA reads TGTGCCAGCAGCTTAGCGGGGGGACTAGAGTATGAGCAGTTCTTC. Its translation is CASSLAGGLEYEQFF.

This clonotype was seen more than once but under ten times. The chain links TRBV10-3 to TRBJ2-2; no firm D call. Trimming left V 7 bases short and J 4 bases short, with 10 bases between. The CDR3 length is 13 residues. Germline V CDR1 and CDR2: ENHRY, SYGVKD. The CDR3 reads CAIISDGTGELFF. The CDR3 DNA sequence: TGTGCCATCATTTCCGACGGCACCGGGGAGCTGTTTTTT.